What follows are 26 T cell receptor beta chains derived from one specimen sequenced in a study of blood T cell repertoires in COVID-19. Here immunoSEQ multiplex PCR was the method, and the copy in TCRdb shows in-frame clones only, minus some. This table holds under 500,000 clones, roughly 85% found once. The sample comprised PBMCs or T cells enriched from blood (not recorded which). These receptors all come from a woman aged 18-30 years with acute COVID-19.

The CDR3 DNA sequence: TGCGCCAGCAGCTTGACAAGCGGGTTCTCCTACGAGCAGTACTTC. It specifies CASSLTSGFSYEQYF. The V gene is TRBV5-1, the J gene TRBJ2-7, with D possibly matching TRBD2 (6 bases). The CDR3 consists of 15 residues. Germline lookup yields CDR1 SGHRS and CDR2 YFSETQ. The germline V and J ends were trimmed by 1 base and 0 bases, with 11 bases remaining between them.

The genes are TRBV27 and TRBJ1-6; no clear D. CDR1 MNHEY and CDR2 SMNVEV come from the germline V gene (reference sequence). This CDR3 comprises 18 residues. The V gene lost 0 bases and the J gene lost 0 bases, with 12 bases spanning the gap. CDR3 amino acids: CASSLSGQRYSYNSPLHF. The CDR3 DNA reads TGTGCCAGCAGTTTATCGGGTCAGAGGTACTCCTATAATTCACCCCTCCACTTT.

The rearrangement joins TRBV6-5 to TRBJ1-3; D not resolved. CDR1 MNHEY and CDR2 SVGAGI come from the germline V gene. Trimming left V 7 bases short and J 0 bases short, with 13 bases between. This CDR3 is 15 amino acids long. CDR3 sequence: CASTRESSSGNTIYF. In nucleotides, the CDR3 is TGTGCCAGCACTAGGGAGAGTAGCTCTGGAAACACCATATATTTT.

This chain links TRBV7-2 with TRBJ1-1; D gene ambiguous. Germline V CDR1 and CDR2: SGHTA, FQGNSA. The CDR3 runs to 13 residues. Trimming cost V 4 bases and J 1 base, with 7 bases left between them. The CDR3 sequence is CASSSGWNTEAFF. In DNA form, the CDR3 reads TGTGCCAGCAGCTCCGGGTGGAACACTGAAGCTTTCTTT. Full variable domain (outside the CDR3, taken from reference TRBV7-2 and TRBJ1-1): GAGVSQSPSNKVTEKGKDVELRCDPISGHTALYWYRQSLGQGLEFLIYFQGNSAPDKSGLPSDRFSAERTGGSVSTLTIQRTQQEDSAVYLCASSSGWNTEAFFGQGTRLTVV.

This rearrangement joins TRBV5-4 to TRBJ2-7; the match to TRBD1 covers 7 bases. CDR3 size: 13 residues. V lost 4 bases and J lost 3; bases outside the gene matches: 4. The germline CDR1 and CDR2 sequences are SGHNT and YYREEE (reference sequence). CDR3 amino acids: CASSVDRLYEQYF. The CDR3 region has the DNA TGTGCCAGCAGCGTGGACAGGCTCTACGAGCAGTACTTC. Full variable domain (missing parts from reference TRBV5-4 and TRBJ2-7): ETGVTQSPTHLIKTRGQQVTLRCSSQSGHNTVSWYQQALGQGPQFIFQYYREEENGRGNFPPRFSGLQFPNYSSELNVNALELDDSALYLCASSVDRLYEQYFGPGTRLTVT.

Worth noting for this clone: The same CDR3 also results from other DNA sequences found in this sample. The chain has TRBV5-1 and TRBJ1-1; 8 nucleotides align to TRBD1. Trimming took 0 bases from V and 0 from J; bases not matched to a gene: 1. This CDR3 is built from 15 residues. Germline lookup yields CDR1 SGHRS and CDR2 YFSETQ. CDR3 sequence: CASSLGQGMNTEAFF. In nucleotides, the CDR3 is TGCGCCAGCAGCTTGGGACAGGGGATGAACACTGAAGCTTTCTTT.

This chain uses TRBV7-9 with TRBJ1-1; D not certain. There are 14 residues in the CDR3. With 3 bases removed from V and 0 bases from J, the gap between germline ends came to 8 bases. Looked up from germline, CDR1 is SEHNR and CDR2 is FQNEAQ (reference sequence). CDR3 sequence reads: CASSFKQLNTEAFF. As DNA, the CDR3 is TGTGCCAGCAGCTTTAAACAGTTGAACACTGAAGCTTTCTTT.

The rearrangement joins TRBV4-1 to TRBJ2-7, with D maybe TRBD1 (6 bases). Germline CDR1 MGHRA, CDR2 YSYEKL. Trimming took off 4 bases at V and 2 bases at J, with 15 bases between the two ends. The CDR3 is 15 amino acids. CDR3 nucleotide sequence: TGCGCCAGCAGCCCGGCCGGGACACAAGCCTACGAGCAGTACTTC. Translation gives CASSPAGTQAYEQYF.

CDR3 DNA: TGCAGCGTTGAAGATTTAGCGGGAGGCCAAGAGACCCAGTACTTC. Its translation is CSVEDLAGGQETQYF. V and J are TRBV29-1 and TRBJ2-5; 10 positions match TRBD2. The CDR3 runs to 15 residues. In germline, CDR1 is SQVTM, CDR2 ANQGSEA. V lost 0 bases and J lost 1; bases outside the gene matches: 2. The complete variable domain, with remaining parts taken from reference TRBV29-1 and TRBJ2-5, reads SAVISQKPSRDICQRGTSLTIQCQVDSQVTMMFWYRQQPGQSLTLIATANQGSEATYESGFVIDKFPISRPNLTFSTLTVSNMSPEDSSIYLCSVEDLAGGQETQYFGPGTRLLVL.

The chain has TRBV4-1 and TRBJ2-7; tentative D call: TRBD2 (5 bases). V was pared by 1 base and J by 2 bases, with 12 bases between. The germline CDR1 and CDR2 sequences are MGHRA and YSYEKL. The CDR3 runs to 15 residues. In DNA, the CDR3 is TGCGCCAGCAGCCAAGTAGATAGCGATACCTACGAGCAGTACTTC. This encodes CASSQVDSDTYEQYF.

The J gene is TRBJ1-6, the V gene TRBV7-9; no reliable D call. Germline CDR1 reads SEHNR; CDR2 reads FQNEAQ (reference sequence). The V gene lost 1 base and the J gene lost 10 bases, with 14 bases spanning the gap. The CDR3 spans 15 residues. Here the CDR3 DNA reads TGTGCCAGCAGCTTAGGAGGGCCAAAAGGATCACCCCTCCACTTT. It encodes CASSLGGPKGSPLHF. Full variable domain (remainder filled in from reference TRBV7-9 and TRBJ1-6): DTGVSQNPRHKITKRGQNVTFRCDPISEHNRLYWYRQTLGQGPEFLTYFQNEAQLEKSRLLSDRFSAERPKGSFSTLEIQRTEQGDSAMYLCASSLGGPKGSPLHFGNGTRLTVT.

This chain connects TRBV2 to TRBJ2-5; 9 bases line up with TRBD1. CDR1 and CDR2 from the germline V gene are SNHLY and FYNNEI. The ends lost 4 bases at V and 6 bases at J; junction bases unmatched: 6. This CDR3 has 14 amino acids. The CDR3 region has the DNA TGTGCCAGCAGTGGGGAGACAGGGGGACAGACCCAGTACTTC. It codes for CASSGETGGQTQYF.

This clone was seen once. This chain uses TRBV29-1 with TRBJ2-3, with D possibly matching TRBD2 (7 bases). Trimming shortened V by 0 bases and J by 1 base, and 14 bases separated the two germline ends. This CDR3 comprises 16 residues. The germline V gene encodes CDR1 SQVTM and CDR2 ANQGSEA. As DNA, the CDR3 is TGCAGCGTTGAAGATCAGCCGGGGGGCGGCACAGATACGCAGTATTTT. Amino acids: CSVEDQPGGGTDTQYF.

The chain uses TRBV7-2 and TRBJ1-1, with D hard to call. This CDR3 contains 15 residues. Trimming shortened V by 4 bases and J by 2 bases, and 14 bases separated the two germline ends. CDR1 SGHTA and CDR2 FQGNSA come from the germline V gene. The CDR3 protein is CASSSPDRQNTEAFF. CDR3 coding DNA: TGTGCCAGCAGCTCACCTGATCGACAAAACACTGAAGCTTTCTTT.

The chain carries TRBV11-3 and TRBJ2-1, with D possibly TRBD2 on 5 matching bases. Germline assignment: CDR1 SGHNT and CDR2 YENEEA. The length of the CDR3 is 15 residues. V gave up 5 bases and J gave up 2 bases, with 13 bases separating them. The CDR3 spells CASSPAAVTYNEQFF. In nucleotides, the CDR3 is TGTGCCAGCAGCCCAGCAGCGGTTACCTACAATGAGCAGTTCTTC. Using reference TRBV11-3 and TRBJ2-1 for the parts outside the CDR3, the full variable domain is EAGVVQSPRYKIIEKKQPVAFWCNPISGHNTLYWYLQNLGQGPELLIRYENEEAVDDSQLPKDRFSAERLKGVDSTLKIQPAELGDSAVYLCASSPAAVTYNEQFFGPGTRLTVL.

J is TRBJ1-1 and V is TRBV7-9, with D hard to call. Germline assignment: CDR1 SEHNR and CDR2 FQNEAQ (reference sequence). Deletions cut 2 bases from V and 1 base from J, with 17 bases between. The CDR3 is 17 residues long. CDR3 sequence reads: CASSLTGSGEGNTEAFF. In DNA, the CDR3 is TGTGCCAGCAGCTTAACGGGGTCAGGAGAGGGGAACACTGAAGCTTTCTTT.

The CDR3, as DNA: TGCAGCGTTGAAGGGGGAGGCACTGAGCAGTTCTTC. Protein product: CSVEGGGTEQFF. The chain has TRBV29-1 and TRBJ2-1; possible D gene TRBD2, 6 bases. Trimming removed 1 base at V and 9 bases at J, with 10 bases between. The CDR3 consists of 12 residues. Germline lookup yields CDR1 SQVTM and CDR2 ANQGSEA.

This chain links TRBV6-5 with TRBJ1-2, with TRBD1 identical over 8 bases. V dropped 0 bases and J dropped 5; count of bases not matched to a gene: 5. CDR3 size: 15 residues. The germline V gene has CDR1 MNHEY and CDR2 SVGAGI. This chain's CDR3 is CASSYSRTGRYGYTF. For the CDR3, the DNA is TGTGCCAGCAGTTACTCCCGGACAGGGAGGTATGGCTACACCTTC.

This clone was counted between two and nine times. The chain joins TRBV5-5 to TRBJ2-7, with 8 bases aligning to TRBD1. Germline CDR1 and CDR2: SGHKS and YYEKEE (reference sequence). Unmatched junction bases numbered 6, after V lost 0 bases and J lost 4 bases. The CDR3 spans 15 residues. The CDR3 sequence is CASSLAAGGAYEQYF. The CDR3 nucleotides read TGTGCCAGCAGCTTGGCGGCAGGGGGCGCTTACGAGCAGTACTTC. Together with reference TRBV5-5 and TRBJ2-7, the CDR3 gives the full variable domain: DAGVTQSPTHLIKTRGQQVTLRCSPISGHKSVSWYQQVLGQGPQFIFQYYEKEERGRGNFPDRFSARQFPNYSSELNVNALLLGDSALYLCASSLAAGGAYEQYFGPGTRLTVT.

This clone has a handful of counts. This CDR3 is CASSQDWPITGPNTEAFF. In DNA form, the CDR3 reads TGTGCCAGCAGCCAAGATTGGCCTATAACAGGCCCGAACACTGAAGCTTTCTTT. The chain carries TRBV4-2 and TRBJ1-1; D perhaps matches TRBD1 (5 bases). The CDR3 loop spans 18 amino acids. The V gene's germline CDR1 is LGHNA and CDR2 YNFKEQ. With 0 bases removed from V and 1 base from J, the gap between germline ends came to 18 bases.

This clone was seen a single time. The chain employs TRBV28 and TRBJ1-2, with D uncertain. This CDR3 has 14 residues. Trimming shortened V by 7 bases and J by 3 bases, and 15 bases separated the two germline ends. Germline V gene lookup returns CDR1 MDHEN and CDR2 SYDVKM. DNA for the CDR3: TGTGCCAGCAATCCGGGGTCCTCTTACTATGGCTACACCTTC. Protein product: CASNPGSSYYGYTF.

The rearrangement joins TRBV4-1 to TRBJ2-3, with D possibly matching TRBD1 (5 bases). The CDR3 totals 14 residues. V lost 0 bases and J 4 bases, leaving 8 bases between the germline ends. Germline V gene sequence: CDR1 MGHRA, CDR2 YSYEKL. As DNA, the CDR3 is TGCGCCAGCAGCCAAGATCCAGGGTCAGATACGCAGTATTTT. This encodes CASSQDPGSDTQYF.

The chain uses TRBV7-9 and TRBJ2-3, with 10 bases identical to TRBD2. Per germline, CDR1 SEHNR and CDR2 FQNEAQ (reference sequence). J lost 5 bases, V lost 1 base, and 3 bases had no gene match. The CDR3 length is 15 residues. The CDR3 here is CASSLGTSGKDTQYF. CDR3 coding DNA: TGTGCCAGCAGCTTAGGTACTAGCGGGAAAGATACGCAGTATTTT. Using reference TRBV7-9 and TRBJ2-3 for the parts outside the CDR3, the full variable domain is DTGVSQNPRHKITKRGQNVTFRCDPISEHNRLYWYRQTLGQGPEFLTYFQNEAQLEKSRLLSDRFSAERPKGSFSTLEIQRTEQGDSAMYLCASSLGTSGKDTQYFGPGTRLTVL.

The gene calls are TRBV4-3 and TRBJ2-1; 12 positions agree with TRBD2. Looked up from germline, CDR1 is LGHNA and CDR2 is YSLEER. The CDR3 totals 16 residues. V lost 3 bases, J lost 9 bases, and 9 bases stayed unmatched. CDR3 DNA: TGCGCCAGCAGCCACGGGAGACTAGCGGGAGAGGGTGAGCAGTTCTTC. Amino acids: CASSHGRLAGEGEQFF.

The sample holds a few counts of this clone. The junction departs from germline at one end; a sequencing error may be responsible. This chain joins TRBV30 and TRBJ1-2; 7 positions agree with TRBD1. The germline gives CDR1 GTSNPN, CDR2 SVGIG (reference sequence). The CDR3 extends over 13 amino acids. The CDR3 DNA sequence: TGTGCCTGGAGTCGACAGGGTAACTCTGGCTACACCTTC. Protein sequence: CAWSRQGNSGYTF.

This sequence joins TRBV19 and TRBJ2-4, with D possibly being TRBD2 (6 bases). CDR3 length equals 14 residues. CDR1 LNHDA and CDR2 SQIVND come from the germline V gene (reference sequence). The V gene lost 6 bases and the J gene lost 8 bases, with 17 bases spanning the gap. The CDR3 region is CASRAREGKDIQYF. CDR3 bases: TGTGCCAGTAGGGCGCGGGAAGGTAAAGACATTCAGTACTTC.